These 18 T cell receptor beta chains originate from one sample sequenced in a study of human T cells and chemical hapten exposure. TCRdb redid the calling of the RACE reads with MiXCR, one entry per CDR3 protein. Of 110,000 to 150,000 distinct CDR3 sequences listed, about an eighth are singletons. As for time point: patch test 2, 6 weeks after DPC sensitization. As for treatment: therapeutic diphenylcyclopropenone sensitization with weekly scalp DPC. This specimen consisted of whole blood, obtained in connection with sensitization to the hapten diphenylcyclopropenone (DPC). Receptor source: a woman in her 50s with alopecia areata. Some clones in this sample may be carry-over from other donors' samples.

This clonotype was seen a few times. CDR3 sequence (DNA): TGTGCCAGCAGCTTGACAGGGGGCGCGGGGTATGAGCAGTACTTC. Protein: CASSLTGGAGYEQYF. The chain combines TRBV5-5 with TRBJ2-7; 9 bases fit TRBD1. With 1 base clipped from V and 7 bases from J, the junction kept 9 bases outside the gene matches. The germline V gene has CDR1 SGHKS and CDR2 YYEKEE (reference sequence). The CDR3 has 15 residues.

The genes are TRBV5-4 and TRBJ2-5; 8 bases fit TRBD2. The germline V gene encodes CDR1 SGHNT and CDR2 YYREEE (reference sequence). J was trimmed by 4 bases and V by 3 bases; bases with no gene match: 11. The CDR3 consists of 16 residues. The CDR3 loop is CASSSPPHRGGETQYF. The CDR3 DNA reads as TGTGCCAGCAGCTCGCCGCCCCACCGGGGGGGAGAGACCCAGTACTTC.

This clonotype was detected ten times or more. This chain links TRBV7-2 with TRBJ1-3; D is undetermined. Germline CDR1 SGHTA, CDR2 FQGNSA. V shed 6 bases and J shed 2 bases, with 17 bases lying between them. This CDR3 has 16 residues. The CDR3 reads CASSETHARAGNTIYF. Written as DNA, the CDR3 is TGTGCCAGCAGTGAGACGCATGCCCGTGCTGGAAACACCATATATTTT.

This clonotype was observed many times. The chain employs TRBV29-1 and TRBJ2-2, with 11 bases that match TRBD1. The V segment lost 3 bases and the J segment 3 bases; nucleotides outside the gene matches: 0. Germline assignment: CDR1 SQVTM and CDR2 ANQGSEA. This CDR3 contains 14 residues. The CDR3 nucleotides read TGCAGCGTTGAGGGACAGGGGGACACCGGGGAGCTGTTTTTT. It is translated as CSVEGQGDTGELFF.

The sample holds a few counts of this clonotype. V and J are TRBV11-2 and TRBJ2-1; TRBD2 agrees at 9 bases. Germline V gives CDR1 SGHAT, CDR2 FQNNGV. The CDR3 is 14 amino acids. J gave up 7 bases and V 6 bases, and 7 bases lay outside the gene matches. This CDR3 is CASRFSGRSNEQFF. The CDR3 DNA follows: TGTGCCAGCAGGTTTAGCGGGAGAAGTAATGAGCAGTTCTTC.

Many counts were recorded for this clonotype. The J gene is TRBJ2-1, the V gene TRBV4-3; 8 bases line up with TRBD1. CDR1 is LGHNA, CDR2 YSLEER, per germline. Unmatched junction bases numbered 5, after V lost 1 base and J lost 9 bases. This CDR3 has 14 residues. CDR3 amino acids: CASSQGQGTVEQFF. CDR3 DNA sequence: TGCGCCAGCAGCCAAGGACAGGGGACGGTTGAGCAGTTCTTC.

The rearrangement uses TRBV5-1 and TRBJ2-1; 16 positions agree with TRBD2. Germline V gene sequence: CDR1 SGHRS, CDR2 YFSETQ. J lost 7 bases, V lost 4 bases, and 14 bases had no gene match. The CDR3 consists of 19 residues. The DNA of the CDR3 is TGCGCCAGCAGCCTGCAGGGACTAGCGGGAGGGCCTAACCAGAATGAGCAGTTCTTC. Its translation: CASSLQGLAGGPNQNEQFF.

The chain combines TRBV29-1 with TRBJ2-2, with TRBD2 as a possible D gene (5 bases). Trimming shortened V by 3 bases and J by 1 base, and 6 bases separated the two germline ends. The CDR3 spans 13 residues. CDR1 and CDR2 from the germline V gene are SQVTM and ANQGSEA. The CDR3 region is CSVDGMNTGELFF. The CDR3 DNA is TGCAGCGTTGACGGGATGAACACCGGGGAGCTGTTTTTT.

This clonotype has just a few counts. The V call is TRBV14, the J call TRBJ2-1; 10 nucleotides agree with TRBD2. V gave up 4 bases and J gave up 3 bases; unmatched junction bases: 18. Germline-derived CDR1 and CDR2 are SGHDN and FVKESK. This CDR3 has 20 residues. CDR3 region: CASSLFYPLAGAGGYNEQFF. In DNA, the CDR3 is TGTGCCAGCAGCCTCTTCTATCCTCTAGCGGGAGCCGGCGGCTACAATGAGCAGTTCTTC.

This clonotype was counted many times. The chain employs TRBV6-4 and TRBJ2-1; weak D call: TRBD1 (6 bases). CDR3 size: 15 residues. V lost 4 bases and J 10 bases, leaving 20 bases between the germline ends. CDR1 and CDR2 from the germline V gene are MRHNA and SNTAGT. The CDR3 region is CASSATGSGALEQFF. The CDR3 DNA sequence: TGTGCCAGCAGTGCTACAGGGAGTGGGGCGCTCGAGCAGTTCTTC.

J is TRBJ1-1 and V is TRBV6-6; 8 positions agree with TRBD1. V lost 6 bases, J lost 6 bases, and 3 bases stayed unmatched. Looked up from germline, CDR1 is MNHNY and CDR2 is SVGAGI (reference sequence). This CDR3 spans 12 amino acids. The CDR3 sequence is CASSDRGAEAFF. The CDR3 nucleotides are TGTGCCAGCAGCGACAGGGGCGCTGAAGCTTTCTTT.

This clonotype has just a few counts. This sequence joins TRBV28 and TRBJ1-6, with a possible D match to TRBD1 (5 bases). Per germline, CDR1 MDHEN and CDR2 SYDVKM. This CDR3 spans 15 amino acids. V was pared by 3 bases and J by 5 bases, with 11 bases between. This CDR3 reads CASSFQGGDNSPLHF. CDR3 coding DNA: TGTGCCAGCAGTTTCCAGGGCGGAGATAATTCACCCCTCCACTTT.

The table lists this clonotype with many counts. The chain is built from TRBV29-1 and TRBJ2-2; the D call may be TRBD1 or TRBD2 (5 bases each). Trimming pared 5 bases from V and 4 bases from J, leaving 11 bases between. CDR1 and CDR2 from the germline V gene are SQVTM and ANQGSEA. The CDR3 length is 13 residues. This CDR3 is CSVQDGGTGELFF. As DNA, the CDR3 is TGCAGCGTTCAGGATGGGGGCACCGGGGAGCTGTTTTTT.

This clonotype was recorded many times. The chain uses TRBV20-1 and TRBJ1-4, with D possibly being TRBD1 (5 bases). Germline-derived CDR1 and CDR2 are DFQATT and SNEGSKA (reference sequence). The CDR3 is 14 residues long. V was trimmed by 5 bases and J by 3 bases, leaving 13 bases between them. CDR3 nucleotide sequence: TGCAGTGCTTTAACCAGGGCTTCTAATGAAAAACTGTTTTTT. This sequence encodes CSALTRASNEKLFF.

The gene calls are TRBV29-1 and TRBJ1-1, with a weak D call TRBD1 (5 bases). The CDR3 is made up of 13 amino acids. The germline V gene has CDR1 SQVTM and CDR2 ANQGSEA. Deletions cut 6 bases from V and 2 bases from J, with 13 bases between. The DNA for the CDR3 is TGCAGCGTCGGGACGTACAGAAACACTGAAGCTTTCTTT. Encoded protein: CSVGTYRNTEAFF.

The chain recombines TRBV7-6 with TRBJ2-7; unclear D gene. The CDR3 is made up of 15 amino acids. Deletions cut 1 base from V and 0 bases from J, with 10 bases between. Per germline, CDR1 SGHVS and CDR2 FNYEAQ. DNA for the CDR3: TGTGCCAGCAGCTTAGGGGCCGGAGCCTCCTACGAGCAGTACTTC. It specifies CASSLGAGASYEQYF.

This clonotype has a handful of counts. CDR3 bases: TGCGCCAGCAGCTTTTGGGGACGGACCTCTGGGGCCAACGTCCTGACTTTC. Protein sequence: CASSFWGRTSGANVLTF. This rearrangement joins TRBV5-1 to TRBJ2-6, with D possibly called TRBD1 or TRBD2 (5 bases each). CDR1 and CDR2 (germline): SGHRS, YFSETQ. The CDR3 is 17 residues long. Between the trimmed V and J ends, which lost 2 bases and 0 bases, there was a span of 12 bases.

The sample holds a few counts of this clonotype. V usage is TRBV11-1 and J usage is TRBJ1-1; maybe TRBD1 (5 bases). Germline loops: CDR1 SGHAT, CDR2 FQDESV (reference sequence). The CDR3 extends over 15 amino acids. Trimming took 1 base from V and 1 from J, leaving 10 bases between them. The CDR3 is CASSLVGASNTEAFF. In DNA, the CDR3 is TGTGCCAGCAGCTTAGTTGGGGCCTCGAACACTGAAGCTTTCTTT.